This T cell receptor beta chain comes out of a study of radiotherapy plus CTLA-4 blockade in lung cancer. Between the trimmed V and J ends, which lost 5 bases and 5 bases, there was a span of 15 bases. Germline V lookup: CDR1 LNHDA, CDR2 SQIVND (reference sequence). The CDR3 has 14 residues. About this clone: Its antigen is not known.

People whose metastatic non-small-cell lung cancer was chemo-refractory got focal radiation along with CTLA-4 blockade by ipilimumab. Assay used: immunoSEQ multiplex PCR; TCRdb lists only in-frame clones, some missing. The sample comprises approximately 76,000 clones, around 76% of which are singletons, and 3.5% to 4.5% rests with the top ten. Overall study results and limits: TCR clones originating in tumors grew in number in blood after radiotherapy plus ipilimumab. Together with interferon-beta, which increased in serum after radiation, early dynamic changes in blood T cell clones were reportedly the best predictors of response.

The source was peripheral blood, collected from a patient treated with radiotherapy plus ipilimumab. This sequence joins TRBV19 and TRBJ1-2; D might be TRBD1 (6 bases). This sequence originates from a human donor with non-small cell lung cancer who had a partial response to radiotherapy plus ipilimumab. Some clones in this sample may be carry-over from other donors' samples. In DNA form, the CDR3 reads TGTGCCAGTAGTGCCGACAGGTCTATGTATGGCTACACCTTC. Protein: CASSADRSMYGYTF.